Here is one TCR beta chain with its context. The data were taken from a study of blood T cell repertoires in COVID-19. For the study at large: Collection of acute and convalescent COVID-19 samples took place in the United States, Italy and Spain.

Followed longitudinally, the Seattle patients had been enrolled during active infection. Per the original data handling: How many nucleated cells were present was estimated from reference gene primer amplification. Sequencing was performed with immunoSEQ multiplex PCR; in TCRdb, only in-frame clones are kept and a portion is missing. V and J calls and clone size come straight from that table; D and trimming were deduced from the DNA. Counted here are 68,000 or so clones, 90% to 95% occurring once; the ten biggest clones make up 7.3%. This CDR3 has 15 residues. The germline V gene has CDR1 SGHRS and CDR2 YFSETQ. With 0 bases clipped from V and 4 bases from J, the junction kept 0 bases outside the gene matches.

Sequencing used peripheral blood. The chain carries TRBV5-1 and TRBJ2-7; TRBD2 agrees at 14 bases. The TCR comes from a man aged 40-49 years with COVID-19, enrolled during active disease. CDR3 in amino acids: CASSLGTSGGYEQYF. CDR3 coding DNA: TGCGCCAGCAGCTTGGGGACTAGCGGGGGGTACGAGCAGTACTTC.